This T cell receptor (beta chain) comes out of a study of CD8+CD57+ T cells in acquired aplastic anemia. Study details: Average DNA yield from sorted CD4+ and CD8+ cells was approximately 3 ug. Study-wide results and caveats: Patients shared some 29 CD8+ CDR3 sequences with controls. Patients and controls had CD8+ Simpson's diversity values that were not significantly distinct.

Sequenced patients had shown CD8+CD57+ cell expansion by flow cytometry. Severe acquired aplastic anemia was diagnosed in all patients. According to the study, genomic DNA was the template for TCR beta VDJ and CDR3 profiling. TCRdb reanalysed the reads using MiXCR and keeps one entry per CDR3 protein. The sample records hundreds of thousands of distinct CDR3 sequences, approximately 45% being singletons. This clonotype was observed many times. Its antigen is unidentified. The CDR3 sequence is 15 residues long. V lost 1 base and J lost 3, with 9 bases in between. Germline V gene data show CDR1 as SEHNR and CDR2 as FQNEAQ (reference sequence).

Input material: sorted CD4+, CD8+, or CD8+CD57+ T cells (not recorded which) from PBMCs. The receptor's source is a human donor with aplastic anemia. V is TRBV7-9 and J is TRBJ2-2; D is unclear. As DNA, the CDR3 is TGTGCCAGCAGCTTAGAAGACGGATACACCGGGGAGCTGTTTTTT. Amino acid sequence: CASSLEDGYTGELFF.